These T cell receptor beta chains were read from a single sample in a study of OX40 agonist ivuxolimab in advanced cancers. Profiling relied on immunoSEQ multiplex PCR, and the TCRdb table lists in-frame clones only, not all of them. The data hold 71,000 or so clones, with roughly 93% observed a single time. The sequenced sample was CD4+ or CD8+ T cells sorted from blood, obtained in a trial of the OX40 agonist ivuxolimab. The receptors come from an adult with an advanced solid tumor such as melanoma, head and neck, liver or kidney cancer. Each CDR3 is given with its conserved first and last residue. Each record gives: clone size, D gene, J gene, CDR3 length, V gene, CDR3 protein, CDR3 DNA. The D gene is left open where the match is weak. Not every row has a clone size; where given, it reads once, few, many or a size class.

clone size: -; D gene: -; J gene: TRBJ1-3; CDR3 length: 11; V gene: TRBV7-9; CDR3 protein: CASSLGNTIYF; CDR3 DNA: TGTGCCAGCAGCTTAGGAAACACCATATATTTT
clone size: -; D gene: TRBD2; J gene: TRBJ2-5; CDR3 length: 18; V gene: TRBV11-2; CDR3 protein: CASSLAGGSGGIRETQYF; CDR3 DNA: TGTGCCAGCAGCTTAGCGGGCGGGAGTGGGGGAATCAGAGAGACCCAGTACTTC
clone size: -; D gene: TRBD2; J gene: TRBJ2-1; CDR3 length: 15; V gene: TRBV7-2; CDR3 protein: CASSPSGASYNEQFF; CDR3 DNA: TGTGCCAGCAGCCCGAGCGGGGCCTCCTACAATGAGCAGTTCTTC
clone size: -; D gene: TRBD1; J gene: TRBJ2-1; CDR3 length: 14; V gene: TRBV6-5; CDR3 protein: CASSYSNGRTGSFF; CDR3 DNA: TGTGCCAGCAGTTACTCGAATGGCAGGACAGGGTCGTTCTTC
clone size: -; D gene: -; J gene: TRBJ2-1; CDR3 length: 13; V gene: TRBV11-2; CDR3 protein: CASSFIVPDEQFF; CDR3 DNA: TGTGCCAGCAGCTTTATCGTGCCGGATGAGCAGTTCTTC
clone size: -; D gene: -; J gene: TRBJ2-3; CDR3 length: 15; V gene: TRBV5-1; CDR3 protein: CASSFRNSLADTQYF; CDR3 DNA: TGCGCCAGCAGCTTTCGTAATAGCCTGGCAGATACGCAGTATTTT
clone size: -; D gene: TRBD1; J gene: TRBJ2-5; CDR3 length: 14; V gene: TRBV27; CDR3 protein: CASSSRTGQEPQYF; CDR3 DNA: TGTGCCAGCAGTTCTCGGACAGGTCAAGAGCCCCAGTACTTC
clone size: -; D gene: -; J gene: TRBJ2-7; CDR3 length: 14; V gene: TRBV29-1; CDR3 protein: CSVEYPMGSYEQYF; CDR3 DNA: TGCAGCGTTGAATACCCTATGGGTTCCTACGAGCAGTACTTC
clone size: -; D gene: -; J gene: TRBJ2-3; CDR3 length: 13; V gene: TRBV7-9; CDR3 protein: CASTVQGTDTQYF; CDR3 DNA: TGTGCCAGCACGGTACAGGGAACAGATACGCAGTATTTT
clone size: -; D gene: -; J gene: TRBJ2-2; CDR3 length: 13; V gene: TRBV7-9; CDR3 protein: CASSLGYPGELFF; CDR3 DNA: TGTGCCAGCAGCTTAGGGTACCCCGGGGAGCTGTTTTTT
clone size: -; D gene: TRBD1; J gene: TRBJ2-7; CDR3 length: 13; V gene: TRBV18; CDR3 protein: CASSLDRGDEQYF; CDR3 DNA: TGTGCCAGCTCCCTAGACAGGGGGGACGAGCAGTACTTC
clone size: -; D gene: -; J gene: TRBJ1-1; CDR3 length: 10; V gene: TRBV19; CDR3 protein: CASGAPKAFF; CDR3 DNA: TGTGCCAGTGGGGCACCGAAAGCTTTCTTT
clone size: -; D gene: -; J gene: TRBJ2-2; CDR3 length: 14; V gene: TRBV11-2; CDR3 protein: CASSYGQGTGELFF; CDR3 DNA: TGTGCCAGCAGCTACGGCCAAGGCACCGGGGAGCTGTTTTTT
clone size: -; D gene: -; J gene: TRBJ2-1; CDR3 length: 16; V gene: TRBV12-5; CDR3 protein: CASGFLPASSYNEQFF; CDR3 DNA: TGTGCTAGTGGTTTTCTCCCAGCTAGCTCCTACAATGAGCAGTTCTTC
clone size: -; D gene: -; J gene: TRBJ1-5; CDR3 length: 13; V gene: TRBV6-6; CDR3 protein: CATGMTVDQPQHF; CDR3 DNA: TGTGCCACCGGTATGACGGTGGATCAGCCCCAGCATTTT
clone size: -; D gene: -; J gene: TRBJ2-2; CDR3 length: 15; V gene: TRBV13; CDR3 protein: CASSLVRDGTGELFF; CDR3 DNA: TGTGCCAGCAGCTTAGTCAGGGATGGCACCGGGGAGCTGTTTTTT
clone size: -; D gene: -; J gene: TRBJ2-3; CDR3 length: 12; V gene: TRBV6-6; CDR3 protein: CASSYSPDTQYF; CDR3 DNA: TGTGCCAGCAGTTACTCCCCAGATACGCAGTATTTT
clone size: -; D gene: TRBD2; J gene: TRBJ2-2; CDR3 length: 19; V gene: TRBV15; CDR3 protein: CATSSGTSGTTPNTGELFF; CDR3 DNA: TGTGCCACCAGCAGTGGGACTAGCGGGACGACCCCCAACACCGGGGAGCTGTTTTTT
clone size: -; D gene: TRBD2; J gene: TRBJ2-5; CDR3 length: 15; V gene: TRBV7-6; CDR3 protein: CASSLGGGAGETQYF; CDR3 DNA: TGTGCCAGCAGCTTAGGCGGGGGGGCCGGAGAGACCCAGTACTTC
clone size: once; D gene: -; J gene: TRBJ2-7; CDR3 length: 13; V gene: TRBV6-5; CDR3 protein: CASSQSGSYEQYF; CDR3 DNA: TGTGCCAGCAGTCAGAGCGGATCCTACGAGCAGTACTTC
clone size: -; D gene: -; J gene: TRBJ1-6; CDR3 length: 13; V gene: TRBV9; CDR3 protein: CASSVGVTAPLHF; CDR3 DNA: TGTGCCAGCAGCGTGGGGGTGACTGCACCCCTCCACTTT
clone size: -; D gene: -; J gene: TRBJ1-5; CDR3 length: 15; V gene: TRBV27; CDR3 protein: CASSLNSGSDQPQHF; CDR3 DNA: TGTGCCAGCAGTCTGAATTCAGGGTCAGATCAGCCCCAGCATTTT
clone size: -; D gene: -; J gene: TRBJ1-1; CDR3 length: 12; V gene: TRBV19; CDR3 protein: CASREGGAEAFF; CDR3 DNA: TGTGCCAGTAGAGAGGGAGGCGCTGAAGCTTTCTTT
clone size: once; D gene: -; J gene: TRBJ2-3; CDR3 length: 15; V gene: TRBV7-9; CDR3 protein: CASSLTGTGTDTQYF; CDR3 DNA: TGTGCCAGCAGCCTAACAGGGACGGGGACAGATACGCAGTATTTT
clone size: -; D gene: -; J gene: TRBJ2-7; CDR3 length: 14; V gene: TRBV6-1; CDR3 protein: CASSESRGPYEQYF; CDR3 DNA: TGTGCCAGCAGTGAATCCCGGGGGCCGTACGAGCAGTACTTC
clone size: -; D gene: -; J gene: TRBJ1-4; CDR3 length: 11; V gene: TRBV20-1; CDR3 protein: CSAPKGEKLFF; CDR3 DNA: TGCAGTGCTCCGAAGGGTGAAAAACTGTTTTTT
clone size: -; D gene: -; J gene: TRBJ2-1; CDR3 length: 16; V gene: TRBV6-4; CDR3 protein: CASSVGDGSSYNEQFF; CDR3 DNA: TGTGCCAGCAGTGTGGGGGACGGGAGCTCCTACAATGAGCAGTTCTTC
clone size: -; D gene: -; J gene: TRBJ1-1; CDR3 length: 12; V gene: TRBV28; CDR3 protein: CASSLGATRAFF; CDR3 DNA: TGTGCCAGCAGTTTAGGGGCGACTAGAGCTTTCTTT
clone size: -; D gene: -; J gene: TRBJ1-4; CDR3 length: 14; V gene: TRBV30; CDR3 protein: CAWSSTGLGEKLFF; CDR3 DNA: TGTGCCTGGAGCTCCACAGGACTTGGTGAAAAACTGTTTTTT
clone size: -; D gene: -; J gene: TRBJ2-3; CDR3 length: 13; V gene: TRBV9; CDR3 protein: CASSLGRPDTQYF; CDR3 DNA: TGTGCCAGCAGCTTAGGCCGCCCAGATACGCAGTATTTT
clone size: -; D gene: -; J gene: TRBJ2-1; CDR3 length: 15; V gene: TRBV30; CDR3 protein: CAWSVLPAAYNEQFF; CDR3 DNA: TGTGCCTGGAGTGTACTACCCGCGGCTTACAATGAGCAGTTCTTC
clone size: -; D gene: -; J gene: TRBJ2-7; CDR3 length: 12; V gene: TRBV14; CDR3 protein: CASSQDPYEQYF; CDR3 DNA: TGTGCCAGCAGCCAAGACCCCTACGAGCAGTACTTC
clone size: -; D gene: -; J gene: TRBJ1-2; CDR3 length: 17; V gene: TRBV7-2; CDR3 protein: CASSLAGLSGGFSGYTF; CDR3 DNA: TGTGCCAGCAGCTTAGCTGGACTGAGCGGGGGCTTTTCTGGCTACACCTTC